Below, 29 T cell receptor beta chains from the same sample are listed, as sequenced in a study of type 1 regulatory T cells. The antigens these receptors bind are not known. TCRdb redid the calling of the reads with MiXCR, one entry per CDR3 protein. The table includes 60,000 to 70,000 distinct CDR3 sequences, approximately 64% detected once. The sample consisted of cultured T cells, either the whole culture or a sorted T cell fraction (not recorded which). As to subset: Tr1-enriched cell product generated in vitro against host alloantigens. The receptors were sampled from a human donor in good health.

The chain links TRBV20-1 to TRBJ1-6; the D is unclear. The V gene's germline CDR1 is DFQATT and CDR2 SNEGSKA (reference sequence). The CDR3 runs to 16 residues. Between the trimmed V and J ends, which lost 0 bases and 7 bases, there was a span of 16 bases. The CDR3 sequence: CSARDWQSGLNSPLHF. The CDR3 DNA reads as TGCAGTGCTAGAGATTGGCAATCTGGATTAAATTCACCCCTCCACTTT.

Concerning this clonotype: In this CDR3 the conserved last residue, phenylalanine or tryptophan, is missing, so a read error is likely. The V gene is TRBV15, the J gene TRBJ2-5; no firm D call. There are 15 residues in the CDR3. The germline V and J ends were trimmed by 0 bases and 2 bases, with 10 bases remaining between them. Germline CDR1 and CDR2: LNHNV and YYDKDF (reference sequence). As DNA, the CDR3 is TGTGCCACCAGCAGAGATCCTGGGATGCAAGAGACCCAGTACTGC. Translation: CATSRDPGMQETQYC.

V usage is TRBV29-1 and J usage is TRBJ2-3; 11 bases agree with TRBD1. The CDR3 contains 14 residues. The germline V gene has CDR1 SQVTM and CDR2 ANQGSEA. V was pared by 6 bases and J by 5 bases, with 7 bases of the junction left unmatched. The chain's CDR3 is CSVATGTGGDTQYF. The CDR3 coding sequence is TGCAGCGTCGCGACCGGGACAGGGGGAGATACGCAGTATTTT.

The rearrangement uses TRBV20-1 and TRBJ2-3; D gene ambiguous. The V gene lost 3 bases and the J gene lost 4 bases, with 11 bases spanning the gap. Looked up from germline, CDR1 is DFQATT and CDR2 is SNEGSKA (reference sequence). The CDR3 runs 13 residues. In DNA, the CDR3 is TGCAGTGCTAGGGGCCCAATTTCAGATACGCAGTATTTT. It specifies CSARGPISDTQYF.

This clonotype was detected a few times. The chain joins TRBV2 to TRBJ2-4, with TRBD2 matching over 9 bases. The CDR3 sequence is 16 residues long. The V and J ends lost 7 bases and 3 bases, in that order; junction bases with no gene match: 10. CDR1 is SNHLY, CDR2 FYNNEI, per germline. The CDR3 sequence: CASNGGRAEVKNIQYF. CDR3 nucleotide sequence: TGTGCCAGCAATGGCGGGAGGGCCGAAGTCAAAAACATTCAGTACTTC. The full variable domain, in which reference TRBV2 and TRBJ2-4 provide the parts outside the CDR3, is EPEVTQTPSHQVTQMGQEVILRCVPISNHLYFYWYRQILGQKVEFLVSFYNNEISEKSEIFDDQFSVERPDGSNFTLKIRSTKLEDSAMYFCASNGGRAEVKNIQYFGAGTRLSVL.

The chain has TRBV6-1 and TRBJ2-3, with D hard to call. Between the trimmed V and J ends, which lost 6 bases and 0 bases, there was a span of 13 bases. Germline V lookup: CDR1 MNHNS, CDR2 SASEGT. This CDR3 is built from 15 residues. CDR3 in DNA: TGTGCCAGCAGCCGGCTCCCGGTTAGCACAGATACGCAGTATTTT. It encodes CASSRLPVSTDTQYF.

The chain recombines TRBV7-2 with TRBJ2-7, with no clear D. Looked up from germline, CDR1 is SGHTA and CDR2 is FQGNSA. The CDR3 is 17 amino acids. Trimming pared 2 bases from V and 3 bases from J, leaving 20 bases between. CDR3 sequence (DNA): TGTGCCAGCAGCTTAAATGTAGTCCCGTCTGAGGACTACGAGCAGTACTTC. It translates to CASSLNVVPSEDYEQYF.

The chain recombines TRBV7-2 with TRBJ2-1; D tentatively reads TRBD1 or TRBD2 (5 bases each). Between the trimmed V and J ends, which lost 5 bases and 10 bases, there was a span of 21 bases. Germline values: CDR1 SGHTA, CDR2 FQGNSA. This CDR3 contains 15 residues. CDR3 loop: CASSPDNVAGTEQFF. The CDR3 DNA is TGTGCCAGCAGCCCGGACAATGTTGCGGGTACGGAGCAGTTCTTC.

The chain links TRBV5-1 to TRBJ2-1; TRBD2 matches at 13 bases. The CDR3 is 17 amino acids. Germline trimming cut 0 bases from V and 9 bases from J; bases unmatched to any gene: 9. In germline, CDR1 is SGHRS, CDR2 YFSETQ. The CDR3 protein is CASSLEGGLAGFSEQFF. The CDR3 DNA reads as TGCGCCAGCAGCTTGGAAGGGGGACTAGCGGGATTCAGTGAGCAGTTCTTC.

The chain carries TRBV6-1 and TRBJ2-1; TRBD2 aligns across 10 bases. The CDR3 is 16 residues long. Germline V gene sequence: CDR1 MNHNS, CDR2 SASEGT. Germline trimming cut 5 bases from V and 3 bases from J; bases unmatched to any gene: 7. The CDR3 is CASSLLLAGRYNEQFF. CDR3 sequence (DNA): TGTGCCAGCAGTTTACTACTAGCGGGGCGCTACAATGAGCAGTTCTTC.

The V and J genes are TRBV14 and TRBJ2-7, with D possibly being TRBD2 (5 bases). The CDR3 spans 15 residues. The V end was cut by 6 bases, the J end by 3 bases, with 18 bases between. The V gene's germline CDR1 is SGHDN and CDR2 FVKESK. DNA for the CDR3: TGTGCCAGCAGTAGGAGAAAACTAGGTGACTACGAGCAGTACTTC. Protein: CASSRRKLGDYEQYF. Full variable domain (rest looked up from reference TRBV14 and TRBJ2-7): EAGVTQFPSHSVIEKGQTVTLRCDPISGHDNLYWYRRVMGKEIKFLLHFVKESKQDESGMPNNRFLAERTGGTYSTLKVQPAELEDSGVYFCASSRRKLGDYEQYFGPGTRLTVT.

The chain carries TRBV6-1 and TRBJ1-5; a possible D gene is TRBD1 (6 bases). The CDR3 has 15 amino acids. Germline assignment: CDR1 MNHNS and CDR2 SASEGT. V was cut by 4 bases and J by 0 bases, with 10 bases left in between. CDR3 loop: CASSGTADSNQPQHF. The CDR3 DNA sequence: TGTGCCAGCAGTGGGACAGCAGATAGCAATCAGCCCCAGCATTTT.

This CDR3 is CASSSRDGSSGELFF. CDR3 DNA sequence: TGTGCCAGCAGCTCAAGGGACGGATCCTCCGGGGAGCTGTTTTTT. The chain joins TRBV7-2 to TRBJ2-2, with D perhaps TRBD1 or TRBD2 (5 bases each). Per germline, CDR1 SGHTA and CDR2 FQGNSA. Trimming stripped 4 bases from V and 6 bases from J, with 15 bases between. The CDR3 has 15 residues.

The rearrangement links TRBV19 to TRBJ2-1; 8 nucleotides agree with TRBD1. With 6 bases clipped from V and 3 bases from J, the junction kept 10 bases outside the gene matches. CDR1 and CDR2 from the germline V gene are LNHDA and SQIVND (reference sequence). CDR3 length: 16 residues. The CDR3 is CASSLTGALNYNEQFF. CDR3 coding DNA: TGTGCCAGTAGCCTGACAGGGGCCCTAAACTACAATGAGCAGTTCTTC.

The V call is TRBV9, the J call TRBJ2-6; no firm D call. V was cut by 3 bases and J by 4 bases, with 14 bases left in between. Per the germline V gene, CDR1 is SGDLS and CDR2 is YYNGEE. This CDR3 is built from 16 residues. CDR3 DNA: TGTGCCAGCAGCGCAACAGCCCGTTTAGGGGCCAACGTCCTGACTTTC. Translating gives CASSATARLGANVLTF. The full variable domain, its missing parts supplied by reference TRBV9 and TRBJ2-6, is DSGVTQTPKHLITATGQRVTLRCSPRSGDLSVYWYQQSLDQGLQFLIQYYNGEERAKGNILERFSAQQFPDLHSELNLSSLELGDSALYFCASSATARLGANVLTFGAGSRLTVL.

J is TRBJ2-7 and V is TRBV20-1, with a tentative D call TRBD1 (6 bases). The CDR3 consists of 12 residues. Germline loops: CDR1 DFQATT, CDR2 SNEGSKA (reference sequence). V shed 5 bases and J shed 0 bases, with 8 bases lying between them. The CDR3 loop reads CSAGRGSYEQYF. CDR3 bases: TGCAGTGCTGGCAGGGGCTCCTACGAGCAGTACTTC.

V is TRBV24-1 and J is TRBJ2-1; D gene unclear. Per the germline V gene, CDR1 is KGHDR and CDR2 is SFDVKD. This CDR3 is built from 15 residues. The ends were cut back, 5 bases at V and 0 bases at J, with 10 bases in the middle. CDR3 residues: CATSGKDRSYNEQFF. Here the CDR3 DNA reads TGTGCCACCAGTGGGAAAGACCGCTCCTACAATGAGCAGTTCTTC.

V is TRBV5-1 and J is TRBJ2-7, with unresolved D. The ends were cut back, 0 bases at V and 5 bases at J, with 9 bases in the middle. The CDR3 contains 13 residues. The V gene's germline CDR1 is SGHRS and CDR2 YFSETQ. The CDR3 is CASSLVQGHEQYF. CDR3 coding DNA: TGCGCCAGCAGCTTGGTACAAGGCCACGAGCAGTACTTC.

The CDR3 bases are TGTGCCAGCAGTTTGTTTCCGAACACCGGGGAGCTGTTTTTT. It encodes CASSLFPNTGELFF. This chain joins TRBV6-4 and TRBJ2-2; no clear D. Trimming removed 5 bases at V and 0 bases at J, with 7 bases between. This CDR3 has 14 amino acids. Germline assignment: CDR1 MRHNA and CDR2 SNTAGT.

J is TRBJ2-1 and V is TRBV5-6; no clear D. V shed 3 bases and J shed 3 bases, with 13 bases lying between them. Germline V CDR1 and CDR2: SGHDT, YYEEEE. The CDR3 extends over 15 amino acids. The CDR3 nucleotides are TGTGCCAGCAGCTCCCTTTCGTCCTACTACAATGAGCAGTTCTTC. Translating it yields CASSSLSSYYNEQFF. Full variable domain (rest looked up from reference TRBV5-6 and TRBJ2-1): DAGVTQSPTHLIKTRGQQVTLRCSPKSGHDTVSWYQQALGQGPQFIFQYYEEEERQRGNFPDRFSGHQFPNYSSELNVNALLLGDSALYLCASSSLSSYYNEQFFGPGTRLTVL.

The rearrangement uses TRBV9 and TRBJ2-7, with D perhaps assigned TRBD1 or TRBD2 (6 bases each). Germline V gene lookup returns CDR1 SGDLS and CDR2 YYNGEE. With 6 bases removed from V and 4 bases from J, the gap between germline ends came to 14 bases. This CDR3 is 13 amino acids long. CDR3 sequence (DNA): TGTGCCAGCATTGCGGGACAAAGATACGAGCAGTACTTC. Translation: CASIAGQRYEQYF.

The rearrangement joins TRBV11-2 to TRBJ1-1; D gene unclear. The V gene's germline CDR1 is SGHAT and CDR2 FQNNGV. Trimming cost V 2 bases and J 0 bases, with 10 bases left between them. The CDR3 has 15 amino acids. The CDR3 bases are TGTGCCAGCAGCTTACGGAGAGGGCTGAACACTGAAGCTTTCTTT. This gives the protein CASSLRRGLNTEAFF. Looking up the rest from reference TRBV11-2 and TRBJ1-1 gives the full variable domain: EAGVAQSPRYKIIEKRQSVAFWCNPISGHATLYWYQQILGQGPKLLIQFQNNGVVDDSQLPKDRFSAERLKGVDSTLKIQPAKLEDSAVYLCASSLRRGLNTEAFFGQGTRLTVV.

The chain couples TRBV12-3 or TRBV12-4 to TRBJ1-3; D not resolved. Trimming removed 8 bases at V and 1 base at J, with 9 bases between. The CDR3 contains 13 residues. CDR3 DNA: TGTGCCAGCTGCTTAGGGTCTGGAAACACCATATATTTT. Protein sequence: CASCLGSGNTIYF.

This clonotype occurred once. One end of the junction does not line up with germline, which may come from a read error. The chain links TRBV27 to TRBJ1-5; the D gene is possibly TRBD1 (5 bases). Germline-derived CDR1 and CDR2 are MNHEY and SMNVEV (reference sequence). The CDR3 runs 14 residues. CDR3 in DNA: TGTGCCAGCGGTTTTGACAGATCAAATCAGCCCCAGCATTTT. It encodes CASGFDRSNQPQHF.

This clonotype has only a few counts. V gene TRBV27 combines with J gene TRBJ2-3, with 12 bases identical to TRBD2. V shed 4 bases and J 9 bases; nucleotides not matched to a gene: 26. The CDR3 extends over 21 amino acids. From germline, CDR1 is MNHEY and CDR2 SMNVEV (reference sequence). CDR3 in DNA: TGTGCCAGCAGTTCTTTAGAGCTAGCGGGAGGGATGTCCCGGCGCCGAGGGACGCAGTATTTT. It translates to CASSSLELAGGMSRRRGTQYF.

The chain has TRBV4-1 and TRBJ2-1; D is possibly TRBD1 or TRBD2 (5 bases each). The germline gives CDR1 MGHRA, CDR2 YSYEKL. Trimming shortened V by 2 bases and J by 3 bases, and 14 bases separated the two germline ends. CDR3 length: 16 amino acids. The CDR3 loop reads CASSQPAAGGYNEQFF. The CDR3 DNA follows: TGCGCCAGCAGCCAACCAGCGGCTGGGGGCTACAATGAGCAGTTCTTC.

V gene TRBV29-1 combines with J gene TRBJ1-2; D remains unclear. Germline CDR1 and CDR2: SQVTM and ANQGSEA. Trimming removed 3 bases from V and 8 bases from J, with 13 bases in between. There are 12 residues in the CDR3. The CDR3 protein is CSVETAARGYTF. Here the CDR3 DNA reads TGCAGCGTTGAGACGGCCGCGCGGGGCTACACCTTC.

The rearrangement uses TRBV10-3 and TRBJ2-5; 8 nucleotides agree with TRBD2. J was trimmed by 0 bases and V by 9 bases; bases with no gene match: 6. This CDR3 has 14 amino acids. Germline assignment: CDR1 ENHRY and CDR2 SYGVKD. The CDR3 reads CAIRAGVNQETQYF. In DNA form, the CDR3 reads TGTGCCATTCGAGCGGGAGTAAACCAAGAGACCCAGTACTTC.

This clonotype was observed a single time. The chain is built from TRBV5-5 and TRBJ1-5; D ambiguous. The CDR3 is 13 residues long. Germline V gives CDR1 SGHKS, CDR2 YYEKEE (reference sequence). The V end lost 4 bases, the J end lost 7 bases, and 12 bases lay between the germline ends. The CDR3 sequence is CASSLQLRQPQHF. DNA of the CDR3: TGTGCCAGCAGCCTTCAGTTGCGGCAGCCCCAGCATTTT. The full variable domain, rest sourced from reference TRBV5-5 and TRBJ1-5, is DAGVTQSPTHLIKTRGQQVTLRCSPISGHKSVSWYQQVLGQGPQFIFQYYEKEERGRGNFPDRFSARQFPNYSSELNVNALLLGDSALYLCASSLQLRQPQHFGDGTRLSIL.